One sample yielded the 23 T cell receptor beta chains listed below, sequenced in a study of blood T cell repertoires in COVID-19. Sequencing was performed with immunoSEQ multiplex PCR; in TCRdb, only in-frame clones are kept and a portion is missing. The table lists 400,000 to 550,000 clones, 87% of them singletons. The sequencing sample was made of PBMCs or T cells enriched from blood (not recorded which). These TCRs come from a young woman with acute COVID-19.

The rearrangement links TRBV3-1 (or the pseudogene TRBV3-2) to TRBJ2-7; TRBD2 might be the D (5 bases). The CDR3 covers 14 residues. Per the germline V gene, CDR1 is LGHDT and CDR2 is YNNKEL (reference sequence). Trimming stripped 4 bases from V and 4 bases from J, with 14 bases between. This CDR3 reads CASSRSWESYEQYF. The CDR3 bases are TGTGCCAGCAGCCGGTCGTGGGAGTCATACGAGCAGTACTTC.

The rearrangement joins TRBV6-5 to TRBJ1-2; D is uncertain. V gave up 9 bases and J gave up 3 bases, with 14 bases separating them. Germline assignment: CDR1 MNHEY and CDR2 SVGAGI. This CDR3 comprises 13 residues. CDR3 amino acids: CASSIHGDYGYTF. The CDR3 DNA is TGTGCCAGTTCTATCCATGGAGACTATGGCTACACCTTC.

For the CDR3, the DNA is TGTGCCAGTAGCACCCAGGGGCTGAACACTGAAGCTTTCTTT. Translated, it gives CASSTQGLNTEAFF. The chain combines TRBV19 with TRBJ1-1; D perhaps matches TRBD1 (6 bases). CDR3 length: 14 residues. Germline lookup yields CDR1 LNHDA and CDR2 SQIVND (reference sequence). Trimming took off 6 bases at V and 0 bases at J, with 11 bases between the two ends.

The chain uses TRBV5-1 and TRBJ2-5; TRBD2 agrees at 7 bases. Losses at the gene ends were 0 bases for V and 4 bases for J; bases not matched to a gene: 3. Germline V lookup: CDR1 SGHRS, CDR2 YFSETQ. This CDR3 is 14 amino acids long. Here the CDR3 reads CASSLGSGGETQYF. The CDR3, as DNA: TGCGCCAGCAGCTTGGGGTCGGGAGGAGAGACCCAGTACTTC.

This chain joins TRBV7-9 and TRBJ1-5; 7 nucleotides agree with TRBD1. Per germline, CDR1 SEHNR and CDR2 FQNEAQ (reference sequence). J lost 5 bases, V lost 5 bases, and 9 bases had no gene match. The CDR3 loop spans 15 amino acids. CDR3: CASSASRDRDQPQHF. CDR3 in DNA: TGTGCCAGCAGCGCTAGCCGGGACAGAGATCAGCCCCAGCATTTT.

The V gene is TRBV27, the J gene TRBJ1-2; D perhaps matches TRBD1 (5 bases). The CDR3 has 15 amino acids. Trimming shortened V by 2 bases and J by 0 bases, and 10 bases separated the two germline ends. Per the germline V gene, CDR1 is MNHEY and CDR2 is SMNVEV (reference sequence). CDR3 sequence: CASSLMGGANYGYTF. The CDR3 DNA sequence: TGTGCCAGCAGTTTAATGGGGGGGGCTAACTATGGCTACACCTTC.

This clone was observed once. This sequence joins TRBV28 and TRBJ2-3; maybe TRBD1 (6 bases). This CDR3 is 16 amino acids long. Germline lookup yields CDR1 MDHEN and CDR2 SYDVKM. Deletions cut 5 bases from V and 2 bases from J, with 17 bases between. CDR3 sequence (DNA): TGTGCCAGCAGTCCGACAGGCACCGGCGACACAGATACGCAGTATTTT. Residues: CASSPTGTGDTDTQYF.

This chain connects TRBV15 to TRBJ2-1; 8 positions match TRBD1. The CDR3 length is 16 residues. CDR1 and CDR2 from the germline V gene are LNHNV and YYDKDF (reference sequence). The ends lost 0 bases at V and 7 bases at J; junction bases unmatched: 8. The CDR3 nucleotides read TGTGCCACCAGCAGAGACCCGTCGACAGGGGCGAATGAGCAGTTCTTC. Protein sequence: CATSRDPSTGANEQFF.

Turning to this clone: Its ends do not fully match the called genes, so a read error is possible. The chain is built from TRBV27 and TRBJ2-7; 11 nucleotides match TRBD2. This CDR3 spans 16 amino acids. CDR1 and CDR2 from the germline V gene are MNHEY and SMNVEV (reference sequence). For the CDR3, the DNA is TGTGCCAGTAGTTACTCGGGACTAGCGGCCCCCTACGAGCAGTACTTC. Its translation is CASSYSGLAAPYEQYF.

In nucleotides, the CDR3 is TGTGCCAGCAGCGCCCGAGACAGGGCGCTCACTGAAGCTTTCTTT. This sequence encodes CASSARDRALTEAFF. The chain carries TRBV2 and TRBJ1-1; 7 nucleotides line up with TRBD1. Germline V CDR1 and CDR2: SNHLY, FYNNEI. V shed 6 bases and J 4 bases; nucleotides not matched to a gene: 11. The CDR3 spans 15 residues.

This chain joins TRBV10-2 and TRBJ1-5; D unclear. Between the trimmed V and J ends, which lost 3 bases and 5 bases, there was a span of 20 bases. Germline CDR1 is WSHSY and CDR2 is SAAADI. This CDR3 comprises 17 residues. In nucleotides, the CDR3 is TGCGCCAGCAGTGATCACCGCGGGTATTATCCCGATCAGCCCCAGCATTTT. Translation: CASSDHRGYYPDQPQHF.

The V gene is TRBV15, the J gene TRBJ1-3, with 7 bases identical to TRBD1. The CDR3 spans 18 residues. From germline, CDR1 is LNHNV and CDR2 YYDKDF (reference sequence). Unmatched junction bases numbered 15, after V lost 0 bases and J lost 7 bases. The CDR3 is CATSRDPLGQVGRNTIYF. In DNA form, the CDR3 reads TGTGCCACCAGCAGAGACCCTTTAGGACAGGTCGGCAGGAACACCATATATTTT.

V is TRBV5-4 and J is TRBJ1-2; D uncertain. Between the trimmed V and J ends, which lost 1 base and 5 bases, there was a span of 12 bases. The CDR3 is 14 residues long. The germline gives CDR1 SGHNT, CDR2 YYREEE (reference sequence). The DNA of the CDR3 is TGTGCCAGCAGCTTGAGGGCGGAGGAGTATGGCTACACCTTC. Translating gives CASSLRAEEYGYTF.

This clone is a singleton in its sample. The chain employs TRBV28 and TRBJ2-7, with a possible D match to TRBD1 (6 bases). The V gene lost 6 bases and the J gene lost 2 bases, with 14 bases spanning the gap. Germline V CDR1 and CDR2: MDHEN, SYDVKM. The CDR3 spans 14 residues. In nucleotides, the CDR3 is TGTGCCAGCAGGAAGACAGGCACCCCCTACGAGCAGTACTTC. Residues: CASRKTGTPYEQYF.

The chain's CDR3 is CASSTRTGTYEQYF. In DNA form, the CDR3 reads TGCGCCAGCAGCACACGGACAGGGACCTACGAGCAGTACTTC. The chain combines TRBV4-1 with TRBJ2-7; 8 nucleotides match TRBD1. Trimming took 5 bases from V and 2 from J; bases not matched to a gene: 5. Germline loops: CDR1 MGHRA, CDR2 YSYEKL. CDR3 length equals 14 residues.

The chain employs TRBV2 and TRBJ1-5; 7 nucleotides align to TRBD1. The trim removed 2 bases at V and 1 base at J, leaving 2 bases unmatched. The CDR3 extends over 15 amino acids. Germline lookup yields CDR1 SNHLY and CDR2 FYNNEI. CDR3 protein: CASSETGASNQPQHF. For the CDR3, the DNA is TGTGCCAGCAGTGAAACAGGGGCCAGCAATCAGCCCCAGCATTTT.

In its sample, this clone was seen once. The chain uses TRBV5-1 and TRBJ2-5; TRBD1 matches 7 bases. After removal of 4 bases from V and 4 bases from J, the junction contained 13 bases not matched to a gene. This CDR3 has 16 amino acids. CDR1 is SGHRS and CDR2 is YFSETQ in the germline V gene. CDR3 in DNA: TGCGCCAGCAGCCCTGGACAGGCGTATTTTCCAGAGACCCAGTACTTC. Translated, it gives CASSPGQAYFPETQYF.

This chain uses TRBV27 with TRBJ2-1; 7 bases are shared with TRBD2. Trimming at V came to 6 bases and at J to 10 bases, leaving 6 bases not matched to a gene. Per germline, CDR1 MNHEY and CDR2 SMNVEV (reference sequence). This CDR3 comprises 12 residues. The CDR3 coding sequence is TGTGCCAGCAGCGGGGGGTCGGGGGAGCAGTTCTTC. It codes for CASSGGSGEQFF.

CDR3: CATSDLDREEQYF. The CDR3 region has the DNA TGTGCCACCAGTGATTTAGACAGGGAGGAGCAGTACTTC. This chain links TRBV24-1 with TRBJ2-7; 7 bases line up with TRBD1. J gave up 7 bases and V 1 base, and 3 bases lay outside the gene matches. Germline V gives CDR1 KGHDR, CDR2 SFDVKD. This CDR3 contains 13 residues.

This clone was recorded once. The V and J genes are TRBV28 and TRBJ2-7; TRBD1 aligns across 8 bases. Germline V gene data show CDR1 as MDHEN and CDR2 as SYDVKM. The length of the CDR3 is 18 residues. J gave up 3 bases and V 2 bases, and 15 bases lay outside the gene matches. CDR3: CASSLEPGQVSYFYEQYF. As DNA, the CDR3 is TGTGCCAGCAGTTTAGAACCGGGACAGGTATCCTATTTCTACGAGCAGTACTTC.

This CDR3 is CATRGGMDEQYF. DNA of the CDR3: TGTGCCACCAGGGGGGGGATGGACGAGCAGTACTTC. The chain has TRBV2 and TRBJ2-7; D possibly matches TRBD1 or TRBD2 (7 bases each). V was shortened by 10 bases and J by 5 bases, with 15 bases between the two germline ends. Germline CDR1 SNHLY, CDR2 FYNNEI. The CDR3 loop spans 12 amino acids.

This sequence joins TRBV11-2 and TRBJ2-1, with TRBD2 matching over 8 bases. V trimming: 5 bases; J trimming: 0 bases; junction bases outside the gene matches: 12. This CDR3 region has 18 residues. Germline CDR1 is SGHAT and CDR2 is FQNNGV. CDR3 in DNA: TGTGCCAGCAGCCTACGGGGGATAGCGGGAACCTCCTACAATGAGCAGTTCTTC. Its protein is CASSLRGIAGTSYNEQFF. Full variable domain (missing parts from reference TRBV11-2 and TRBJ2-1): EAGVAQSPRYKIIEKRQSVAFWCNPISGHATLYWYQQILGQGPKLLIQFQNNGVVDDSQLPKDRFSAERLKGVDSTLKIQPAKLEDSAVYLCASSLRGIAGTSYNEQFFGPGTRLTVL.

The chain carries TRBV7-9 and TRBJ2-4; possibly TRBD1 for D (5 bases). CDR1 is SEHNR and CDR2 is FQNEAQ in the germline V gene (reference sequence). The length of the CDR3 is 13 residues. The ends were cut back, 8 bases at V and 0 bases at J, with 8 bases in the middle. CDR3 sequence (DNA): TGTGCCAGCCGCCAGGGAGCCAAAAACATTCAGTACTTC. Translation: CASRQGAKNIQYF.